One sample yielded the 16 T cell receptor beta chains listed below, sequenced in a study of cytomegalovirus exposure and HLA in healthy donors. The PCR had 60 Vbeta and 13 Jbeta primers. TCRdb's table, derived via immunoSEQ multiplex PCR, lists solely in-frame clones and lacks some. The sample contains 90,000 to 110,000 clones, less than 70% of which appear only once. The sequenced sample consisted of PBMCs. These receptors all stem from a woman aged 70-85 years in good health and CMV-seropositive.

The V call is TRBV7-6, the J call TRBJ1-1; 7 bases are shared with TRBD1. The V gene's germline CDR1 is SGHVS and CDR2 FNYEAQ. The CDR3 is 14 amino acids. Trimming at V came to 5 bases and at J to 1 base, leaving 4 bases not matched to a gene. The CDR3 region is CASSGGQWNTEAFF. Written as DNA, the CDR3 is TGTGCCAGCAGCGGGGGACAGTGGAACACTGAAGCTTTCTTT. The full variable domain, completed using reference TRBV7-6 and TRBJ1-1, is GAGVSQSPRYKVTKRGQDVALRCDPISGHVSLYWYRQALGQGPEFLTYFNYEAQQDKSGLPNDRFSAERPEGSISTLTIQRTEQRDSAMYRCASSGGQWNTEAFFGQGTRLTVV.

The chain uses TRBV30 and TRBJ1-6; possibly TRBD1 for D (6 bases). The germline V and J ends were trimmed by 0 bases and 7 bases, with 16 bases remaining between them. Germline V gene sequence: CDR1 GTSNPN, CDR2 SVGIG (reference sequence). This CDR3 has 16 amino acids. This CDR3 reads CAWSVGAGTRNSPLHF. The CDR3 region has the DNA TGTGCCTGGAGTGTAGGGGCCGGGACACGAAATTCACCCCTCCACTTT.

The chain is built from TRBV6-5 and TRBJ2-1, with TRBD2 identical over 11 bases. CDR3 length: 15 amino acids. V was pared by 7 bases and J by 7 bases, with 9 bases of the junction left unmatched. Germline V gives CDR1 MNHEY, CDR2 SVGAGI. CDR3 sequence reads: CASNSLAGDSNEQFF. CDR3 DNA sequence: TGTGCCAGCAACTCACTAGCGGGGGATTCTAATGAGCAGTTCTTC.

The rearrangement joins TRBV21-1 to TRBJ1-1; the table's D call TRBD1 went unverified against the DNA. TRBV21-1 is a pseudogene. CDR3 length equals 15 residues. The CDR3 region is CASSQQGAMNTEAFF. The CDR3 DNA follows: TGTGCCAGCAGCCAACAGGGGGCTATGAACACTGAAGCTTTCTTT.

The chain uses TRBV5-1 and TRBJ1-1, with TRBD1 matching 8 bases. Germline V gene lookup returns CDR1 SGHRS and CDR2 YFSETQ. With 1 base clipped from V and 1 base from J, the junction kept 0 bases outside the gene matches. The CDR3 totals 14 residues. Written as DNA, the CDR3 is TGCGCCAGCAGCTTGACAGGGGGGAACACTGAAGCTTTCTTT. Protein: CASSLTGGNTEAFF. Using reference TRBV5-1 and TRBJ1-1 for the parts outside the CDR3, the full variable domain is KAGVTQTPRYLIKTRGQQVTLSCSPISGHRSVSWYQQTPGQGLQFLFEYFSETQRNKGNFPGRFSGRQFSNSRSEMNVSTLELGDSALYLCASSLTGGNTEAFFGQGTRLTVV.

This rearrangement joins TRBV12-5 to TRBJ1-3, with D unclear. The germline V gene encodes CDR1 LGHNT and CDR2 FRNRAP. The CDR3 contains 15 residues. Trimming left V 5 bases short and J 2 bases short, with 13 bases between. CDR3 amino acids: CASGPGLLAGNTIYF. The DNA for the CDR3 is TGTGCTAGTGGTCCAGGTCTACTAGCTGGAAACACCATATATTTT.

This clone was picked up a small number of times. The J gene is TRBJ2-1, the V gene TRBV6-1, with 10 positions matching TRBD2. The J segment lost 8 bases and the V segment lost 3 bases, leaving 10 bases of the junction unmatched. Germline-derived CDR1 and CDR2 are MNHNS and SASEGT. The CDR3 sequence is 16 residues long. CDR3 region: CASSETPSGGVYEQFF. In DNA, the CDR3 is TGTGCCAGCAGTGAGACCCCTAGCGGGGGTGTTTATGAGCAGTTCTTC.

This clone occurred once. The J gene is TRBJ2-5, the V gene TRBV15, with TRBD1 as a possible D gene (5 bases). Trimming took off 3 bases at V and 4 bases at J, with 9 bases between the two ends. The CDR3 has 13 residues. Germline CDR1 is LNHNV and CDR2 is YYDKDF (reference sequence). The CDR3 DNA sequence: TGTGCCACCAGCAGGACCCAGGGAGAGACCCAGTACTTC. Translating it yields CATSRTQGETQYF.

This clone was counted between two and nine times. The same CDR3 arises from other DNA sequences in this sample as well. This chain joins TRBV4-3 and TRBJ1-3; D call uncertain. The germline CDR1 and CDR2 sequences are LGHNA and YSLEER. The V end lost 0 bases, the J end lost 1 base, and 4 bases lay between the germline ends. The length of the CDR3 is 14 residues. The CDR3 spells CASSQDYSGNTIYF. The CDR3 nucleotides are TGCGCCAGCAGCCAAGATTATTCTGGAAACACCATATATTTT.

In DNA form, the CDR3 reads TGTGCCAGCAGCTTAACGAAACTAGCGGGGACCACCGGGGAGCTGTTTTTT. Translating gives CASSLTKLAGTTGELFF. V and J are TRBV7-3 and TRBJ2-2; 10 nucleotides agree with TRBD2. Trimming took 0 bases from V and 4 from J; bases not matched to a gene: 5. The CDR3 totals 17 residues. The germline V gene has CDR1 SGHTA and CDR2 FQGTGA.

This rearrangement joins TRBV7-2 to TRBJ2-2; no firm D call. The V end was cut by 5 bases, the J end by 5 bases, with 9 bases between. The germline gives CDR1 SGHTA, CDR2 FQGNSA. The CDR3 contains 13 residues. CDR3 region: CASSPERTGELFF. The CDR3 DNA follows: TGTGCCAGCAGCCCCGAGAGGACCGGGGAGCTGTTTTTT.

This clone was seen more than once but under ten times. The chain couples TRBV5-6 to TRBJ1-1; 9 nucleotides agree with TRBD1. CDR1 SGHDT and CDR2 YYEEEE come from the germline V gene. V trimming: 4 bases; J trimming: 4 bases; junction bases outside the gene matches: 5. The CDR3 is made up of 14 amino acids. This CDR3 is CASSLPTGGTEAFF. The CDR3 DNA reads TGTGCCAGCAGCCTTCCGACAGGGGGCACTGAAGCTTTCTTT.

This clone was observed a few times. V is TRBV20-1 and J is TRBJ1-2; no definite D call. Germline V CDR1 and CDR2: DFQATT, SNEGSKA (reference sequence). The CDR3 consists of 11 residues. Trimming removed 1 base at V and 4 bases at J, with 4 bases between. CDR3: CSARGAYGYTF. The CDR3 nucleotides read TGCAGTGCTAGAGGGGCCTATGGCTACACCTTC.

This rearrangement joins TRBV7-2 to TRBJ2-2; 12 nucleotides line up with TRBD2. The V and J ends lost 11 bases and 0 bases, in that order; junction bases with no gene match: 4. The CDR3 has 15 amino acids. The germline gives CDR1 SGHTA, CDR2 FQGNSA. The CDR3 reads CAARLAGANTGELFF. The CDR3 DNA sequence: TGTGCCGCCCGACTAGCGGGGGCGAACACCGGGGAGCTGTTTTTT.

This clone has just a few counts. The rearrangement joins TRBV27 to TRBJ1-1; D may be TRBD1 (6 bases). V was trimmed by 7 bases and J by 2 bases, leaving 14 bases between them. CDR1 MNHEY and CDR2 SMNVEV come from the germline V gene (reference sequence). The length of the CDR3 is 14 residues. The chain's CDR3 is CASKTGTLNTEAFF. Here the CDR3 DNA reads TGTGCCAGCAAGACCGGGACACTTAACACTGAAGCTTTCTTT.

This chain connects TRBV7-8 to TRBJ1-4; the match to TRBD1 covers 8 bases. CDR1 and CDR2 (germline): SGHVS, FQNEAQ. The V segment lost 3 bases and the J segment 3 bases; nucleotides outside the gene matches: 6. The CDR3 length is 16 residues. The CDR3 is CASSFTGGTPNEKLFF. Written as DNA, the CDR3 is TGTGCCAGCAGCTTCACAGGGGGGACGCCTAATGAAAAACTGTTTTTT.